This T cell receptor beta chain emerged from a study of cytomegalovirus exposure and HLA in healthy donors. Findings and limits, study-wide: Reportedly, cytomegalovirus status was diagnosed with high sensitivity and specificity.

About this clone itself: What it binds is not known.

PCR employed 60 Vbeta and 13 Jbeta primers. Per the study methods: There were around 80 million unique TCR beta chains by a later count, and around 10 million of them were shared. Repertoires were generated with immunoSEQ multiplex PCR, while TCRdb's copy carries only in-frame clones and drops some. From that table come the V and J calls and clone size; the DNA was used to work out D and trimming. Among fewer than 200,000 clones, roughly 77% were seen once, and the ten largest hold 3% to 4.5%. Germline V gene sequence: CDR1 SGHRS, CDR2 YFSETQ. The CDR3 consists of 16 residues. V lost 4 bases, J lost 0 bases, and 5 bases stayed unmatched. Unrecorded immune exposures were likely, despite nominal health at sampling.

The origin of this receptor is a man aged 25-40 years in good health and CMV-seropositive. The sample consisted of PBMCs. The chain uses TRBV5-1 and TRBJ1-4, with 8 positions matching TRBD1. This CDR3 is CASSVGQATTNEKLFF. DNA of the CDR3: TGCGCCAGCAGCGTGGGACAGGCAACAACTAATGAAAAACTGTTTTTT.